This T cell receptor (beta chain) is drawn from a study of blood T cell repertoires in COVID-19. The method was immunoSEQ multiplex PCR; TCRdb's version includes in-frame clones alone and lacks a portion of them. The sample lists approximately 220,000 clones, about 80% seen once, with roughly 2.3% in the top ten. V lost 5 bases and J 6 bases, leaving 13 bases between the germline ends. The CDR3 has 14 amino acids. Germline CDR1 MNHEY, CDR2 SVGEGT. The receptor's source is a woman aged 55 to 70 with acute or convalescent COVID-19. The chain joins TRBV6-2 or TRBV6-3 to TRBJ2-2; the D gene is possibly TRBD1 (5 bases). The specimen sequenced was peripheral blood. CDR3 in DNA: TGTGCCAGCAGTAAAGCAGGACACGCCGGGGAGCTGTTTTTT. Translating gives CASSKAGHAGELFF.